This T cell receptor (beta chain) appears in the sequencing data of a study of beta chain features in type 1 diabetes. Overall study results and limits: Shorter templates may be favored by PCR, equally so in patients and controls. Relative to healthy donors, patients appeared to have naive, central memory and Treg TCRB repertoires that were more similar. Shortening of TCRB CDR3s, moderate but significant, appeared in all four CD4+ subsets of Type 1 diabetes patients.

Expressed TCRB transcripts were sequenced because the isolated RNA had all been reverse transcribed beforehand. Each sample of naive, central memory or regulatory T cells had, on average, about 3.57 million reads. Method: immunoSEQ multiplex PCR; TCRdb's copy keeps in-frame clones and lacks some. The sample has about 150,000 clones, 10% seen once. Via CD45RO/CCR7/CD25/CD127/CD95/CD27, cells of the CD4+ naive, central memory, regulatory and stem cell-like memory subsets were sorted. Per the germline V gene, CDR1 is SGDLS and CDR2 is YYNGEE. V lost 3 bases and J 2 bases, leaving 15 bases between the germline ends. CDR3 size: 15 residues. Points on this clone: What it binds is unknown.

Sequenced input: central memory CD4+ T cells from blood. This receptor was identified in a man aged 25-40 years with type 1 diabetes. This chain connects TRBV9 to TRBJ2-7; D is possibly TRBD1 (7 bases). CDR3 in amino acids: CASSEGGTATYEQYF. The CDR3 DNA sequence: TGTGCCAGCAGCGAGGGCGGGACAGCTACCTACGAGCAGTACTTC.